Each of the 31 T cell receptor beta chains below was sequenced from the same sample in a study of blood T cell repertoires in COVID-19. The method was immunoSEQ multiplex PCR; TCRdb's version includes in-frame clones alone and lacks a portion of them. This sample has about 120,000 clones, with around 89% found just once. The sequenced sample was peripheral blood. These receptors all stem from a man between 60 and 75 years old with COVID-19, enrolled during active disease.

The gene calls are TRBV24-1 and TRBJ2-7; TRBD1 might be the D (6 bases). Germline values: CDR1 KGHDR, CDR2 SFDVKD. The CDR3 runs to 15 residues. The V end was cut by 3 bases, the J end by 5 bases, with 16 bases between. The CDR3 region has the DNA TGTGCCACCAGTGATCCACACATACAGGGCAACGAGCAGTACTTC. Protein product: CATSDPHIQGNEQYF.

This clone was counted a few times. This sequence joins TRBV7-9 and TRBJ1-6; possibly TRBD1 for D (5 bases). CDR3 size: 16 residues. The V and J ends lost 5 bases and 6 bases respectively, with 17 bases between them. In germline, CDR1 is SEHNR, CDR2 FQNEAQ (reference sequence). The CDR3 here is CASSPSRGLGNSPLHF. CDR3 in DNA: TGTGCCAGCAGCCCTTCCCGGGGGTTAGGTAATTCACCCCTCCACTTT.

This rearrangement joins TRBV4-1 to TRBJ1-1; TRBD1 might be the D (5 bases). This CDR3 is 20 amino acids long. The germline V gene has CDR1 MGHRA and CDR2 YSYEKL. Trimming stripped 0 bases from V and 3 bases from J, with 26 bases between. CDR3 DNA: TGCGCCAGCAGCCAAGATAAGGGTCGGAGGGCAGGGAGGGCTCACACTGAAGCTTTCTTT. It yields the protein CASSQDKGRRAGRAHTEAFF.

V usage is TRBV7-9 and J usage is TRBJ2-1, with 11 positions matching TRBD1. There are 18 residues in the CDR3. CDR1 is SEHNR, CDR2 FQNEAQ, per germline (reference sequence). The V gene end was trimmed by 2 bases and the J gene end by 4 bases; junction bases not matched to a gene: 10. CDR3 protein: CASSLQRTGGGLYNEQFF. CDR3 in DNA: TGTGCCAGCAGCTTACAAAGGACAGGGGGCGGACTTTACAATGAGCAGTTCTTC.

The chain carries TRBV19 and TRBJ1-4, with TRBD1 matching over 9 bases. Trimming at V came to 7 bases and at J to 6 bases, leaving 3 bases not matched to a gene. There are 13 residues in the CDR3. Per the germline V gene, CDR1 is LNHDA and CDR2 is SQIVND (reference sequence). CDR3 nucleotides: TGTGCCAGTATGCGGGACAGGGATGAAAAACTGTTTTTT. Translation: CASMRDRDEKLFF.

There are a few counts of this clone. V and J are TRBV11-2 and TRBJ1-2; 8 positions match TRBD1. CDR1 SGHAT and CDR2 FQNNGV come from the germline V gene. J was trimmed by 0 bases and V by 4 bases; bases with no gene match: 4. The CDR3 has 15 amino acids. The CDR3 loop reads CASSSTGVTNYGYTF. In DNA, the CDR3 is TGTGCCAGCAGCTCGACAGGGGTGACTAACTATGGCTACACCTTC.

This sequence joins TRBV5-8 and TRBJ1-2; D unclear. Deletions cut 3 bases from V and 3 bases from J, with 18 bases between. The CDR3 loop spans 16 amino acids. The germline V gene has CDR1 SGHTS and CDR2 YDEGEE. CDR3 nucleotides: TGTGCCAGCAGCTCGGACTGGACCAGCGCAGACTATGGCTACACCTTC. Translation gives CASSSDWTSADYGYTF.

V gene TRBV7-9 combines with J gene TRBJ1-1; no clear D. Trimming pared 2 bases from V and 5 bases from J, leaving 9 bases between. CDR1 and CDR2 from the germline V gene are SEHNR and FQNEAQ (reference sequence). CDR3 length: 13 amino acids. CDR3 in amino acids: CASSLSARTEAFF. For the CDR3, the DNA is TGTGCCAGCAGCTTAAGTGCGAGGACTGAAGCTTTCTTT. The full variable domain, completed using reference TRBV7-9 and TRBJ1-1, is DTGVSQNPRHKITKRGQNVTFRCDPISEHNRLYWYRQTLGQGPEFLTYFQNEAQLEKSRLLSDRFSAERPKGSFSTLEIQRTEQGDSAMYLCASSLSARTEAFFGQGTRLTVV.

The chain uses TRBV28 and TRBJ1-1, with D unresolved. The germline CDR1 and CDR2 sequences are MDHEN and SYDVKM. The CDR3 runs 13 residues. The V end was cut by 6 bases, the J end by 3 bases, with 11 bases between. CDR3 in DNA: TGTGCCAGCAGACCTCAGGCATACACTGAAGCTTTCTTT. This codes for CASRPQAYTEAFF.

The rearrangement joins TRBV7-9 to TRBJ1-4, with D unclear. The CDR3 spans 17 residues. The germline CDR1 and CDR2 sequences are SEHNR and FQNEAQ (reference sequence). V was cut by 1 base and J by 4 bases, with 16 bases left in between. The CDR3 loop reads CASSLGGWGVLNEKLFF. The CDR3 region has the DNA TGTGCCAGCAGCTTAGGTGGTTGGGGAGTGCTTAATGAAAAACTGTTTTTT.

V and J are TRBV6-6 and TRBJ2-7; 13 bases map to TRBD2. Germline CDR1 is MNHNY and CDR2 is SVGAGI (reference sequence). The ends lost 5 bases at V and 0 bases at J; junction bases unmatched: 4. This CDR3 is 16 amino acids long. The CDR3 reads CASSQLAGGSSYEQYF. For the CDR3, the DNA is TGTGCCAGCAGTCAACTAGCGGGGGGGAGCTCCTACGAGCAGTACTTC.

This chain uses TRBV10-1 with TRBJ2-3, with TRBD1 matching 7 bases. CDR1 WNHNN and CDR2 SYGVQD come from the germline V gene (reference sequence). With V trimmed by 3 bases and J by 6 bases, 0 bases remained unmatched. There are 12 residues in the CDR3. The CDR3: CASSDRGDTQYF. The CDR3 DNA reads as TGCGCCAGCAGTGACAGGGGGGATACGCAGTATTTT.

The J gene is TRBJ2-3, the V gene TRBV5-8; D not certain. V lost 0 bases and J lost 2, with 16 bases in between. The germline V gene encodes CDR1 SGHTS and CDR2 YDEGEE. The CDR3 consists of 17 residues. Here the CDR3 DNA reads TGTGCCAGCAGCTTGGGGGCGAACAGTCTACCCACAGATACGCAGTATTTT. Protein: CASSLGANSLPTDTQYF.

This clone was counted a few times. CDR3 protein: CASSPDASTGNQPQHF. Written as DNA, the CDR3 is TGTGCCAGCTCACCTGACGCTTCAACCGGGAATCAGCCCCAGCATTTT. V and J are TRBV18 and TRBJ1-5; D is uncertain. The CDR3 consists of 16 residues. Germline V gene lookup returns CDR1 KGHSH and CDR2 LQKENI. Trimming stripped 3 bases from V and 4 bases from J, with 16 bases between.

The CDR3 region is CASSLYSSGGDEQFF. The CDR3 nucleotides read TGTGCCAGCAGTTTGTACTCTAGCGGGGGCGATGAGCAGTTCTTC. The chain uses TRBV28 and TRBJ2-1; 10 positions match TRBD2. Trimming took 3 bases from V and 8 from J; bases not matched to a gene: 7. CDR3 length equals 15 residues. The germline gives CDR1 MDHEN, CDR2 SYDVKM.

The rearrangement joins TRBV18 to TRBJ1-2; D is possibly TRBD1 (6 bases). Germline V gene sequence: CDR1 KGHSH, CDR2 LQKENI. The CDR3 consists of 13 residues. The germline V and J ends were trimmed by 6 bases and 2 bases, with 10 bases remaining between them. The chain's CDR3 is CASSQGPNYGYTF. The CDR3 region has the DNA TGTGCCAGCTCCCAGGGGCCGAACTATGGCTACACCTTC.

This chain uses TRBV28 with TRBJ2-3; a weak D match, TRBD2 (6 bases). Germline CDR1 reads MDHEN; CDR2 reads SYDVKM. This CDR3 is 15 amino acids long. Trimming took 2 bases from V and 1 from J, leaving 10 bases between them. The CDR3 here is CASSLRGGRTDTQYF. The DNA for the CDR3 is TGTGCCAGCAGTTTAAGGGGAGGCCGCACAGATACGCAGTATTTT.

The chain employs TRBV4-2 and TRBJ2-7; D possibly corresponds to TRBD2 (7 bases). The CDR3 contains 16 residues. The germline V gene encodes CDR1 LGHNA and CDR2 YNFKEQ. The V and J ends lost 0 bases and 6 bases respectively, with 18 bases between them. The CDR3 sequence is CASSQEEGGPLTEQYF. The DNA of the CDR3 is TGTGCCAGCAGCCAAGAGGAGGGGGGGCCTCTGACCGAGCAGTACTTC.

This chain's CDR3 is CASSSRDSSNQPQHF. As DNA, the CDR3 is TGTGCCAGCAGCTCCCGGGACAGCAGCAATCAGCCCCAGCATTTT. The chain employs TRBV21-1 and TRBJ1-5; the DNA was not compared with TRBD1, the D call given in the table. TRBV21-1 is recorded as a pseudogene. This CDR3 spans 15 amino acids.

CDR3 amino acids: CASSPARTGELFF. As DNA, the CDR3 is TGTGCCAGCAGCCCTGCGAGAACCGGGGAGCTGTTTTTT. The rearrangement links TRBV11-3 to TRBJ2-2; D not resolved. Germline CDR1 and CDR2: SGHNT and YENEEA. This CDR3 spans 13 amino acids. V lost 5 bases and J 5 bases, leaving 9 bases between the germline ends.

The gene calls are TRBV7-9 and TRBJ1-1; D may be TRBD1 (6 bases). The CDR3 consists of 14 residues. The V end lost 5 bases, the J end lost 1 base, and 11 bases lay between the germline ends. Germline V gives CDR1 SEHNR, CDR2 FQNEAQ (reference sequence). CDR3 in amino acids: CASSLMGANTEAFF. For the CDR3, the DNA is TGTGCCAGCAGCCTCATGGGGGCGAACACTGAAGCTTTCTTT.

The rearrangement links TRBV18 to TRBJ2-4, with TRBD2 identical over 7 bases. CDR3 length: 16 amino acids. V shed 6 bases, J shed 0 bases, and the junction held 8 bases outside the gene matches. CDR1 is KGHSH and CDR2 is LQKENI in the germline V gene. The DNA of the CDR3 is TGTGCCAGCTCGGACCTGGGACTACGAGCCAAAAACATTCAGTACTTC. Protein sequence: CASSDLGLRAKNIQYF.

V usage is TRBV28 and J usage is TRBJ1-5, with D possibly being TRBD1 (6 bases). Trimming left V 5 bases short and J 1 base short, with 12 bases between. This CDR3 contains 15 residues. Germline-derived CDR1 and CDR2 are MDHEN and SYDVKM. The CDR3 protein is CASSPQGLSNQPQHF. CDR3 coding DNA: TGTGCCAGCAGTCCCCAGGGGCTCAGCAATCAGCCCCAGCATTTT. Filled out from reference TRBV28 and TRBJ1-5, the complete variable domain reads DVKVTQSSRYLVKRTGEKVFLECVQDMDHENMFWYRQDPGLGLRLIYFSYDVKMKEKGDIPEGYSVSREKKERFSLILESASTNQTSMYLCASSPQGLSNQPQHFGDGTRLSIL.

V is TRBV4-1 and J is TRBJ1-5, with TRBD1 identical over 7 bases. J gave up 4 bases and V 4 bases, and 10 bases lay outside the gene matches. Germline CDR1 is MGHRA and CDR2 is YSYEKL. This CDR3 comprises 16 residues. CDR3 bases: TGCGCCAGCAGCCGGCCTGGAACAGGGGATAATCAGCCCCAGCATTTT. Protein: CASSRPGTGDNQPQHF.

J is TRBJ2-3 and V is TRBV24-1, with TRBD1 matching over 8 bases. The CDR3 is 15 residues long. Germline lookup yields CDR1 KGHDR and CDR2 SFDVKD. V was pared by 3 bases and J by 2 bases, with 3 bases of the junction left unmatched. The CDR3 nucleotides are TGTGCCACCAGTGATCCAGGGGGCAACACAGATACGCAGTATTTT. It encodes CATSDPGGNTDTQYF.

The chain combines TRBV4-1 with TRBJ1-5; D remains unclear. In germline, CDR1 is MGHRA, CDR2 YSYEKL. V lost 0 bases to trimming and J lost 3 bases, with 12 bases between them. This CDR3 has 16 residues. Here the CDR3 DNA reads TGCGCCAGCAGCCAAGAAGACAAGGTGGACAATCAGCCCCAGCATTTT. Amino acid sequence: CASSQEDKVDNQPQHF.

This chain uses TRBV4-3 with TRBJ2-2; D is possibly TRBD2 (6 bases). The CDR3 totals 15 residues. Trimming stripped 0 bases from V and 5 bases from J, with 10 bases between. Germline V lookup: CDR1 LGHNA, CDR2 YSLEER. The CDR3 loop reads CASSQEEEGTGELFF. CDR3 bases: TGCGCCAGCAGCCAAGAGGAGGAGGGAACCGGGGAGCTGTTTTTT.

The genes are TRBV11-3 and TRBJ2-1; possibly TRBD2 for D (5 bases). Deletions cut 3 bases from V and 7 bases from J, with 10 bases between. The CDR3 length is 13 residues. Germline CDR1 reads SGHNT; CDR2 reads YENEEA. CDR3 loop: CASSLGGSNEQFF. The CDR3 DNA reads TGTGCCAGCAGCTTGGGCGGGTCAAATGAGCAGTTCTTC.

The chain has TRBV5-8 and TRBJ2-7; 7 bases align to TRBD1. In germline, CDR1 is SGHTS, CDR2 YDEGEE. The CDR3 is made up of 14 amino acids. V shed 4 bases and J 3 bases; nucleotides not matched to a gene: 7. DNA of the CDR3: TGTGCCAGCAGCCGCCTGGACAGGTACTACGAGCAGTACTTC. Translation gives CASSRLDRYYEQYF.

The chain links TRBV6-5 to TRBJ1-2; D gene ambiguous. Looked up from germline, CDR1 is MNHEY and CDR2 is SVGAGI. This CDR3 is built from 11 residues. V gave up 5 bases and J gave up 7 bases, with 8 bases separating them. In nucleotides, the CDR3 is TGTGCCAGCAGTACGGGAGGTGGCTACACCTTC. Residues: CASSTGGGYTF.

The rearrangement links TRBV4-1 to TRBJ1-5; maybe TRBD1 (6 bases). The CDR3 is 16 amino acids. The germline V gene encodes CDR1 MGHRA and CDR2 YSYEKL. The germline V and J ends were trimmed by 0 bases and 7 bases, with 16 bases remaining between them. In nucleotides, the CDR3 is TGCGCCAGCAGCCAAGAAGGGGGAAGGGGAGGGCAGCCCCAGCATTTT. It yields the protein CASSQEGGRGGQPQHF.